This T cell receptor beta chain came from a study of shared clonotypes between healthy human individuals. V gave up 5 bases and J gave up 12 bases; unmatched junction bases: 16. Germline CDR1 and CDR2: SGHTA and FQGNSA. This CDR3 spans 16 amino acids. In the original analysis: ImmunoSEQ output held junction-only sequences without quality scores, so filtering differed. Profiling relied on immunoSEQ multiplex PCR, and the TCRdb table lists in-frame clones only, not all of them. That table supplies the V and J calls and clone size; D and trimming were determined from the DNA. The table shows some 2.4 million clones, with 93% occurring only once.

The chain joins TRBV7-2 to TRBJ2-1, with 10 nucleotides matching TRBD2. The sequence derives from a man aged 18-30 years in good health. Some clones in this sample may be carry-over from other donors' samples. The source material was naive CD4+ T cells from PBMCs. Subset meaning: CD45RA+ positively selected. The chain's CDR3 is CASSPSGRAAVARQFF. CDR3 bases: TGTGCCAGCAGCCCGAGCGGGAGGGCCGCGGTTGCGCGGCAGTTCTTC.